This is a list of T cell receptor beta chains from one sample in a study of control samples from healthy donors and cancer patients. Method: immunoSEQ multiplex PCR; TCRdb's copy keeps in-frame clones and lacks some. The table lists 350,000 to 450,000 clones, approximately 90% of them singletons. The source material was PBMCs. The receptors come from a middle-aged man with head and neck cancer. CDR3s include the opening cysteine and the closing phenylalanine or tryptophan. The D gene is left open where the match is weak.

D	V	J	CDR3
.	TRBV5-1	TRBJ1-6	CASSLIGGSPLHF
.	TRBV29-1	TRBJ2-2	CSGVRGDTGELFF
TRBD1	TRBV12-3/TRBV12-4	TRBJ2-5	CASRGQIQETQYF
.	TRBV11-3	TRBJ2-3	CASSLGTSTDTQYF
TRBD1	TRBV6-5	TRBJ1-2	CASSITGGWDGGYTF
.	TRBV28	TRBJ2-5	CASTPRGGPQETQYF
TRBD1	TRBV19	TRBJ2-1	CASSETGSMHNEQFF
TRBD1	TRBV9	TRBJ2-7	CASSVGQASYEQYF
.	TRBV6-2/TRBV6-3	TRBJ1-1	CASSPYTNTEAFF
.	TRBV28	TRBJ1-5	CASRVDSGANQPQHF
TRBD1	TRBV7-7	TRBJ1-4	CASSFRGREKLFF
.	TRBV6-5	TRBJ1-4	CASSPKGDEKLFF
TRBD2	TRBV19	TRBJ2-1	CASSATSGTGGEQFF
.	TRBV12-5	TRBJ1-2	CASGLLSYGYTF
.	TRBV10-1	TRBJ2-5	CASSHSMGSQETQYF
TRBD1	TRBV4-2	TRBJ2-7	CASSQEGTGYEQYF
.	TRBV20-1	TRBJ2-7	CSARDLGEGEF
TRBD1	TRBV11-2	TRBJ2-3	CASSPGQVYPSLYF
.	TRBV7-2	TRBJ1-1	CASRLRPDKNTEAFF
.	TRBV10-1	TRBJ2-5	CASSEGETQYF
TRBD1	TRBV30	TRBJ1-5	CAWKPTGALGNQPQHF
.	TRBV30	TRBJ1-2	CAWGANGNYGYTF